Listed below are T cell receptor beta chains from one sample, sequenced in a study of CD8 T cells in Susac syndrome. MiXCR was run by TCRdb on the immunoSEQ multiplex PCR reads, yielding one entry per CDR3 protein. The data contain some 100,000 distinct CDR3 sequences, approximately 95% of them singletons. Sample: CD8+ T cells from PBMCs. These receptors all stem from a human donor with Susac syndrome. Both conserved end residues are part of each CDR3. The D gene is left open where the match is weak. Expanded clones get a size class; other rows say once, few or many, or leave the size out.

J gene | V gene | D gene | clone size | CDR3 protein | CDR3 DNA
TRBJ2-1 | TRBV15 | NA | NA | CATSRVFGGDEQFF | TGTGCCACCAGCAGAGTCTTTGGAGGAGACGAGCAGTTCTTC
TRBJ2-1 | TRBV29-1 | TRBD2 | NA | CSTLGGRNEQFF | TGCAGCACGTTGGGCGGGAGGAATGAGCAGTTCTTC
TRBJ1-1 | TRBV19 | NA | NA | CASSSWDTEAFF | TGTGCCAGTAGTTCCTGGGACACTGAAGCTTTCTTT
TRBJ2-1 | TRBV20-1 | NA | NA | CSASFGGNVDEQFF | TGCAGTGCTAGTTTCGGAGGCAATGTGGATGAGCAGTTCTTC
TRBJ2-7 | TRBV29-1 | TRBD2 | NA | CSVRLAGLEQYF | TGCAGCGTGCGACTAGCGGGATTAGAGCAGTACTTC
TRBJ2-5 | TRBV15 | NA | NA | CATSRDRMYQETQYF | TGTGCCACCAGCAGAGATAGGATGTACCAAGAGACCCAGTACTTC
TRBJ2-2 | TRBV11-2 | TRBD1 | NA | CASSYGQAGELFF | TGTGCCAGCAGCTACGGACAGGCGGGGGAGCTGTTTTTT
TRBJ2-7 | TRBV4-1 | TRBD1 | NA | CASSQTPGQDLYEQYF | TGCGCCAGCAGCCAAACTCCGGGACAGGATCTATACGAGCAGTACTTC
TRBJ1-2 | TRBV29-1 | NA | NA | CSVEAFWVEDGYTF | TGCAGCGTTGAAGCATTCTGGGTGGAGGATGGCTACACCTTC
TRBJ1-5 | TRBV27 | NA | NA | CASSFSSNQPQHF | TGTGCCAGCAGTTTTTCTAGCAATCAGCCCCAGCATTTT
TRBJ2-3 | TRBV7-9 | TRBD1 | NA | CASLGAQGAFADTQYF | TGTGCCAGCTTGGGGGCCCAGGGGGCGTTCGCAGATACGCAGTATTTT
TRBJ2-7 | TRBV5-1 | NA | NA | CASSFPGAEQYF | TGCGCCAGCAGCTTCCCAGGGGCCGAGCAGTACTTC
TRBJ2-1 | TRBV7-9 | TRBD1 | NA | CASTGQGLTAQAGQFF | TGTGCCAGCACTGGACAGGGCCTCACCGCGCAAGCTGGGCAGTTCTTC
TRBJ1-6 | TRBV5-6 | NA | NA | CASSLGQEALHF | TGTGCCAGCAGCTTGGGCCAGGAGGCTCTCCACTTT
TRBJ2-1 | TRBV15 | NA | once | CATSRDVGEQFF | TGTGCCACCAGCAGAGATGTTGGAGAGCAGTTCTTC